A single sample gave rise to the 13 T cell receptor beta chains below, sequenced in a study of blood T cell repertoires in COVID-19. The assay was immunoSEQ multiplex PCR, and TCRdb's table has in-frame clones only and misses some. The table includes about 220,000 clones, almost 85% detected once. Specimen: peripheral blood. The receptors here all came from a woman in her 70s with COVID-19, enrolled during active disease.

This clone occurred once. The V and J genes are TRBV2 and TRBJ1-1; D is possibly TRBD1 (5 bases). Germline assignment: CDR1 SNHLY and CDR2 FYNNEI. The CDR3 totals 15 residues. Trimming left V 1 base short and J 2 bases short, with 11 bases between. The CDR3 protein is CASSEDRLRNTEAFF. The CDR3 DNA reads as TGTGCCAGCAGTGAAGACAGGTTACGTAACACTGAAGCTTTCTTT.

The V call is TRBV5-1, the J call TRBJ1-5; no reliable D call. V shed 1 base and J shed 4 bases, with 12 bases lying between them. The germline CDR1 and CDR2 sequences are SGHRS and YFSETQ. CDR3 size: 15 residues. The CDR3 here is CASSLSSGNNQPQHF. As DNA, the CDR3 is TGCGCCAGCAGCTTGAGTTCCGGGAATAATCAGCCCCAGCATTTT. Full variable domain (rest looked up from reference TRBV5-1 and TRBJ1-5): KAGVTQTPRYLIKTRGQQVTLSCSPISGHRSVSWYQQTPGQGLQFLFEYFSETQRNKGNFPGRFSGRQFSNSRSEMNVSTLELGDSALYLCASSLSSGNNQPQHFGDGTRLSIL.

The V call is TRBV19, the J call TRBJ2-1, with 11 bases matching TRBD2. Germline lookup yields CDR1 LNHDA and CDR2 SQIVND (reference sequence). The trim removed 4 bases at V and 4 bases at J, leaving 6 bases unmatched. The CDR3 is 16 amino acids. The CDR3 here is CASSTQGTSGYNEQFF. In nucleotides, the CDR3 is TGTGCCAGTAGTACCCAAGGGACTAGCGGATACAATGAGCAGTTCTTC.

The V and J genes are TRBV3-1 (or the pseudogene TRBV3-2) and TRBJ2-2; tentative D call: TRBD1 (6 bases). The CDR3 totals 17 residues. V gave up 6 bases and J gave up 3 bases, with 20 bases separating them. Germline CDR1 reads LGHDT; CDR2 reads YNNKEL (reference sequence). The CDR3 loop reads CASSPRGPASHTGELFF. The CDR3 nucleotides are TGTGCCAGCAGTCCCAGGGGCCCCGCGTCTCACACCGGGGAGCTGTTTTTT.

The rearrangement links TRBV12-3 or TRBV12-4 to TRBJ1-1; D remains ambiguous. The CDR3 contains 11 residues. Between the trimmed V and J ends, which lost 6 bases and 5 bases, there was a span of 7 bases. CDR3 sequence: CASRFRTEAFF. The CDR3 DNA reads TGTGCCAGCAGATTTCGTACTGAAGCTTTCTTT.

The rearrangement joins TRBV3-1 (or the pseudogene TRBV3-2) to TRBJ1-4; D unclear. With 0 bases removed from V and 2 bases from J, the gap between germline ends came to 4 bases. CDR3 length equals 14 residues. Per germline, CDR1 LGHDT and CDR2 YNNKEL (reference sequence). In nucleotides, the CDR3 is TGTGCCAGCAGCCAAGATGGCACTAATGAAAAACTGTTTTTT. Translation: CASSQDGTNEKLFF.

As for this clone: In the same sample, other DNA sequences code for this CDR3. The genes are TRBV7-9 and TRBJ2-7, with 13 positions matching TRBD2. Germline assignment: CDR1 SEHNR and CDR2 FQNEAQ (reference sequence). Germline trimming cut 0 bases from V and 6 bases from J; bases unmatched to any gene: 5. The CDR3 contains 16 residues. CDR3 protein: CASSLATSGGSREQYF. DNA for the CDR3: TGTGCCAGCAGCTTAGCGACTAGCGGGGGGTCCCGCGAGCAGTACTTC.

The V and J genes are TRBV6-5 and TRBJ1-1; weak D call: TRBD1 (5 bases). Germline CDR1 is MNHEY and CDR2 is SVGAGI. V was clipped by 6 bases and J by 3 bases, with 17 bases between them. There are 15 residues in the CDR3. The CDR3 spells CASRIDRRSYTEAFF. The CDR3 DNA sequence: TGTGCCAGCAGAATCGACAGAAGATCTTACACTGAAGCTTTCTTT.

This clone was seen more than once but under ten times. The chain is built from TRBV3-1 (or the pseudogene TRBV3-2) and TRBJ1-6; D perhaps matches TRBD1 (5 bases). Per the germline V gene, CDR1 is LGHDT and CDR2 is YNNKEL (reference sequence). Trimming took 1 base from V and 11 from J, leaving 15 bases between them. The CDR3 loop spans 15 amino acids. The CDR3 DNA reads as TGTGCCAGCAGCCAAGTCTCGGGGGAGGGAACACCCCTCCACTTT. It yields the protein CASSQVSGEGTPLHF.

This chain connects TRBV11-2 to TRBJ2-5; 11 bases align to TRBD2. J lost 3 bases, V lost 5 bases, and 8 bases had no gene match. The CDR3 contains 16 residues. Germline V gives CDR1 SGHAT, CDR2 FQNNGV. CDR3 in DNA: TGTGCCAGCAGCGGAGCCGTACTAGCGGGAGAAGAGACCCAGTACTTC. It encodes CASSGAVLAGEETQYF. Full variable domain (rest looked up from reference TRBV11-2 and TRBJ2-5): EAGVAQSPRYKIIEKRQSVAFWCNPISGHATLYWYQQILGQGPKLLIQFQNNGVVDDSQLPKDRFSAERLKGVDSTLKIQPAKLEDSAVYLCASSGAVLAGEETQYFGPGTRLLVL.

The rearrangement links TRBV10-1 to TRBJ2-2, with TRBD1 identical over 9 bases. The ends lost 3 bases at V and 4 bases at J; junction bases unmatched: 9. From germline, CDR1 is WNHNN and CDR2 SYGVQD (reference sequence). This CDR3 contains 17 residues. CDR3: CASSDLQQGAGTGELFF. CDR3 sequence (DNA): TGCGCCAGCAGTGACCTCCAACAGGGGGCTGGCACCGGGGAGCTGTTTTTT.

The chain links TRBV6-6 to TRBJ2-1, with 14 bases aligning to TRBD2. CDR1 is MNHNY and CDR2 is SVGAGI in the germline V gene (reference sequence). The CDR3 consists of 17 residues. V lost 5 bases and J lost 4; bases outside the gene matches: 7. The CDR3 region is CASSRTSGRTSYNEQFF. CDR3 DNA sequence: TGTGCCAGCAGTCGGACTAGCGGGAGGACCTCGTACAATGAGCAGTTCTTC.

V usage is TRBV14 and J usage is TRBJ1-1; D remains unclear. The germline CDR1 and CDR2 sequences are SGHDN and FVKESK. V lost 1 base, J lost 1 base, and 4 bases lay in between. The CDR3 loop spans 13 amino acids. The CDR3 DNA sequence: TGTGCCAGCAGCCAAGTCGGGAACACTGAAGCTTTCTTT. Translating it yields CASSQVGNTEAFF.